Listed here are 15 T cell receptor beta chains from one sample, sequenced in a study of CD8+ T cells in alopecia areata (dated by TCRdb to between 2018 and 2020). Receptor libraries were prepared by the immunoSEQ multiplex PCR assay. RNA was extracted from all samples and reverse transcribed into cDNA as template for TCR sequencing. In TCRdb, the immuneACCESS table is reduced to in-frame sequences with V and J assigned. These tables do not hold every clone; where another copy was compared, an unresolved V gene accounts for under half, and the others remain unexplained. Counted in this sample were some 150,000 clones; 58% of them appeared once. Of the sample, about a sixth falls within the top ten clones. What this sample's treatment or condition label stands for: oral pan-JAK inhibitor, 5-10 mg twice daily. Sequencing used CD4+ T cells sorted from blood, obtained at approximately week 60, from a patient treated with tofacitinib. The receptors derive from a human donor with alopecia areata.

V usage is TRBV29-1 and J usage is TRBJ2-1; D might be TRBD2 (5 bases). CDR1 is SQVTM and CDR2 is ANQGSEA in the germline V gene. V gave up 6 bases and J gave up 7 bases, with 25 bases separating them. The CDR3 has 16 residues. The CDR3 nucleotides are TGCAGCGTCGCCGCTGAGTGGAGGCGGGTGAGGAATGAGCAGTTCTTC. Translation: CSVAAEWRRVRNEQFF.

The V and J genes are TRBV11-1 and TRBJ2-1, with TRBD2 matching over 8 bases. There are 15 residues in the CDR3. The ends lost 4 bases at V and 4 bases at J; junction bases unmatched: 6. In germline, CDR1 is SGHAT, CDR2 FQDESV (reference sequence). CDR3 residues: CASSSRGGNYNEQFF. CDR3 DNA: TGTGCCAGCAGCTCTCGGGGGGGAAATTACAATGAGCAGTTCTTC.

The chain links TRBV5-1 to TRBJ1-1; D call uncertain. Per the germline V gene, CDR1 is SGHRS and CDR2 is YFSETQ. V shed 6 bases and J shed 2 bases, with 14 bases lying between them. CDR3 size: 14 residues. CDR3 residues: CASTRTGFNTEAFF. As DNA, the CDR3 is TGCGCCAGCACCCGGACCGGGTTTAACACTGAAGCTTTCTTT.

The J gene is TRBJ2-2, the V gene TRBV14; unclear D gene. The CDR3 runs 13 residues. The ends were cut back, 6 bases at V and 4 bases at J, with 9 bases in the middle. Germline CDR1 SGHDN, CDR2 FVKESK. In DNA form, the CDR3 reads TGTGCCAGCAGTGTACAGCGCACCGGGGAGCTGTTTTTT. It codes for CASSVQRTGELFF.

This chain joins TRBV5-1 and TRBJ2-3; D is possibly TRBD2 (6 bases). This CDR3 is 14 amino acids long. V was shortened by 3 bases and J by 3 bases, with 11 bases between the two germline ends. Per germline, CDR1 SGHRS and CDR2 YFSETQ. The DNA for the CDR3 is TGCGCCAGCAGCTCTGCGGGGACTACAGATACGCAGTATTTT. It translates to CASSSAGTTDTQYF.

This clone was observed a handful of times. This chain connects TRBV4-1 to TRBJ2-2; perhaps TRBD2 as D (6 bases). The CDR3 totals 16 residues. Germline V gene data show CDR1 as MGHRA and CDR2 as YSYEKL. V was trimmed by 2 bases and J by 3 bases, leaving 13 bases between them. DNA of the CDR3: TGCGCCAGCAGCCAACCCTTAGCGGATTACACCGGGGAGCTGTTTTTT. Residues: CASSQPLADYTGELFF.

The chain uses TRBV29-1 and TRBJ1-1, with D perhaps matching TRBD1 (6 bases). The V end lost 0 bases, the J end lost 0 bases, and 14 bases lay between the germline ends. Looked up from germline, CDR1 is SQVTM and CDR2 is ANQGSEA. The CDR3 runs 16 residues. This chain's CDR3 is CSVEEGGRKVNTEAFF. CDR3 sequence (DNA): TGCAGCGTTGAAGAAGGGGGACGGAAGGTGAACACTGAAGCTTTCTTT.

J is TRBJ2-3 and V is TRBV29-1; D might be TRBD1 (5 bases). V lost 6 bases and J lost 5, with 18 bases in between. There are 14 residues in the CDR3. CDR1 is SQVTM, CDR2 ANQGSEA, per germline. The CDR3 DNA sequence: TGCAGCGTGCGCGCAGGGATTAGGGGAGATACGCAGTATTTT. The encoded protein is CSVRAGIRGDTQYF.

This sequence joins TRBV7-9 and TRBJ2-3; perhaps TRBD2 as D (6 bases). With 1 base removed from V and 2 bases from J, the gap between germline ends came to 10 bases. This CDR3 region has 15 residues. CDR1 and CDR2 from the germline V gene are SEHNR and FQNEAQ (reference sequence). The CDR3 sequence: CASSLVAAPTDTQYF. In DNA, the CDR3 is TGTGCCAGCAGCTTAGTAGCGGCTCCCACAGATACGCAGTATTTT. The complete variable domain, with remaining parts taken from reference TRBV7-9 and TRBJ2-3, reads DTGVSQNPRHKITKRGQNVTFRCDPISEHNRLYWYRQTLGQGPEFLTYFQNEAQLEKSRLLSDRFSAERPKGSFSTLEIQRTEQGDSAMYLCASSLVAAPTDTQYFGPGTRLTVL.

There are a few counts of this clone. The gene calls are TRBV29-1 and TRBJ1-1; D uncertain. Germline loops: CDR1 SQVTM, CDR2 ANQGSEA. The CDR3 has 12 amino acids. V was shortened by 7 bases and J by 3 bases, with 12 bases between the two germline ends. The CDR3 spells CSATEGHTEAFF. CDR3 DNA: TGCAGCGCGACCGAAGGGCACACTGAAGCTTTCTTT.

Sample share makes this clone medium-sized. The gene calls are TRBV29-1 and TRBJ2-1; 16 bases are shared with TRBD2. V was clipped by 6 bases and J by 4 bases; unmatched bases: 12. CDR3 length: 18 amino acids. CDR1 and CDR2 (germline): SQVTM, ANQGSEA. As DNA, the CDR3 is TGCAGCGTCCCCGGGACTAGCGGGGGGGCCTCGCGATACAATGAGCAGTTCTTC. Protein product: CSVPGTSGGASRYNEQFF.

The rearrangement links TRBV5-1 to TRBJ2-7; possibly TRBD1 for D (6 bases). The CDR3 contains 16 residues. Germline loops: CDR1 SGHRS, CDR2 YFSETQ. The V end lost 4 bases, the J end lost 2 bases, and 19 bases lay between the germline ends. CDR3 loop: CASSDGQILTTYEQYF. CDR3 coding DNA: TGCGCCAGCAGCGACGGACAGATCCTTACCACCTACGAGCAGTACTTC.

The rearrangement links TRBV25-1 to TRBJ1-1; 7 positions agree with TRBD1. Looked up from germline, CDR1 is MGHDK and CDR2 is SYGVNS. CDR3 length: 14 amino acids. Germline trimming cut 4 bases from V and 2 bases from J; bases unmatched to any gene: 4. CDR3 DNA: TGTGCCAGCAGTGCCCACAGGGGAAACACTGAAGCTTTCTTT. Protein sequence: CASSAHRGNTEAFF.

In its sample, this clone was seen a few times. This rearrangement joins TRBV6-5 to TRBJ2-1; TRBD2 agrees at 9 bases. The CDR3 covers 13 residues. Unmatched junction bases numbered 7, after V lost 8 bases and J lost 8 bases. Per germline, CDR1 MNHEY and CDR2 SVGAGI. Here the CDR3 reads CASSAGGIDEQFF. DNA for the CDR3: TGTGCCAGCTCAGCGGGGGGTATCGATGAGCAGTTCTTC.

The chain couples TRBV5-1 to TRBJ2-5, with TRBD2 matching over 7 bases. This CDR3 has 16 amino acids. Germline V CDR1 and CDR2: SGHRS, YFSETQ. After removal of 0 bases from V and 4 bases from J, the junction contained 9 bases not matched to a gene. The CDR3 protein is CASSLDRSGEGETQYF. As DNA, the CDR3 is TGCGCCAGCAGCTTGGACCGAAGCGGGGAAGGAGAGACCCAGTACTTC.